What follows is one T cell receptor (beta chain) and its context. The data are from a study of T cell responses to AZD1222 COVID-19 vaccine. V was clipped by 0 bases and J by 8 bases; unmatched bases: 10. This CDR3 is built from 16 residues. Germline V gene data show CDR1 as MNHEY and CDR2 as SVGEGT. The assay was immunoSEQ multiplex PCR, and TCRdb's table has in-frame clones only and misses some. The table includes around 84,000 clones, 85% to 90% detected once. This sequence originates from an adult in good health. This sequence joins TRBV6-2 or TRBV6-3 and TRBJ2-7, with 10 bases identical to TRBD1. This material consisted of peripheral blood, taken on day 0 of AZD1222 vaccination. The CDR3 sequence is CASSYSRTGGITKQYF. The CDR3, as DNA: TGTGCCAGCAGTTACTCCAGGACAGGGGGGATTACGAAGCAGTACTTC.